This T cell receptor beta chain is drawn from a study of blood T cell repertoires in COVID-19. The assay was immunoSEQ multiplex PCR, and TCRdb's table has in-frame clones only and misses some. The sample holds roughly 250,000 clones, around 90% seen once. V lost 5 bases, J lost 5 bases, and 16 bases lay in between. Germline CDR1 reads SEHNR; CDR2 reads FQNEAQ (reference sequence). The CDR3 runs 14 residues. This chain uses TRBV7-9 with TRBJ2-7, with a tentative D call TRBD1 (5 bases). Sequenced input: PBMCs or T cells enriched from blood (not recorded which). The TCR originated in a woman in her 50s who had recovered from COVID-19. The CDR3 DNA follows: TGTGCCAGCAGCCTGAGCGTGGGGCTGGACGAGCAGTACTTC. The encoded protein is CASSLSVGLDEQYF.